The present entry profiles one T cell receptor (beta chain) with its context. Which antigen it targets is not known. No clone much larger than this one lies a single base away; base qualities are absent. Including the terminal cysteine and phenylalanine, the CDR3 comprises 12 residues. Only the CDR3 part of the read is kept: 36 bases, read in frame from the first base. The V and J ends are trimmed by 2 bases and 9 bases, leaving 10 bases between them. Taken from the germline V gene, the CDR1 and CDR2 loops are SGHVT and SQSDAQ. This record comes from a study of CD8 T cells in Susac syndrome (dated by TCRdb to the late 2010s). Regarding the study in general: Repertoire sequencing was used to test whether CD8+ T cell activation and differentiation in Susac syndrome was antigen driven. The clonality of the CD8+ T cell repertoire was compared across some eleven healthy donors, about 14 Susac syndrome patients and under 17 multiple sclerosis patients. Here is what the overall study found, with its caveats: The study acknowledged that relatively few individuals were included in the TCR sequencing and HLA analysis.

Peripheral blood CD8+ and CD4+ T cells from healthy donors, Susac syndrome patients and multiple sclerosis patients were profiled by high-throughput TCR beta sequencing. The multiple sclerosis controls were treatment-naive patients who had stable or active relapsing-remitting disease and met the revised McDonald criteria. Bulk CD8+ and CD4+ T cells were purified by magnetic negative isolation, while CD8+ TEMRA cells were enriched using FACS. Blood was drawn into EDTA tubes, processed within 24 hours, and PBMCs were isolated by density gradient centrifugation. PBMCs intended for TCR sequencing were cryopreserved in liquid nitrogen and were subsequently thawed in a 37 degrees C water bath. Purity of sorted or isolated CD4+, CD8+ and CD8+ TEMRA cells was at least 90%. RNA was extracted using the RNeasy kit, and roughly 0.5 to 1 ug of the RNA was reverse transcribed with random hexamers. The immunoSEQ multiplex PCR assay, which covers 54 Vbeta and 13 Jbeta segments, was used to amplify TCR beta CDR3 regions. PCR amplification bias was corrected using a synthetic template baseline for primer optimization and computational correction. Under the source paper's analysis protocol: Reads were assigned to V, D and J genes according to IMGT and analyzed in immunoSEQ Analyzer, with only productive sequences retained. Clonality was computed as one minus Shannon entropy normalized by log2 of the number of productive unique sequences. Public and private clones were assessed among the 100 most prevalent clones of each patient and control. A clone was defined as Susac-specific if it was absent from the healthy and MS cohorts, from some 1,100 published viral clones and from other ImmuneACCESS disease sequences. The raw public reads went through TCRdb reprocessing: fastp at Q25, MiXCR clone calling, in-frame beta chains kept. Each CDR3 protein appears once, grouped with its most common genes and DNA. V and J calls and clone size were set by TCRdb, not the authors. This sample comprises some 52,000 distinct CDR3 sequences, 93% of them detected only once. The ten most abundant clones make up around 0.55% of the sample.

This sequence uses TRBV7-4 and TRBJ1-2; 6 matching bases give a weak D call of TRBD1. This TCR derives from a human donor with multiple sclerosis. Source material: CD8+ T cells from PBMCs. CDR3 region: CASSLRGNRYTF. The sequence in DNA is TGTGCCAGCAGCTTAAGGGGGAATCGCTACACCTTC.